Listed below are T cell receptor beta chains from one sample, sequenced in a study of cytomegalovirus exposure and HLA in healthy donors. Sequencing was performed with immunoSEQ multiplex PCR; in TCRdb, only in-frame clones are kept and a portion is missing. The sample lists under 200,000 clones, around 79% seen once, with about an eighth in the top ten. Sequencing used PBMCs. Source of these receptors: a man aged 45 to 65 in good health and CMV-seropositive. CDR3s include the opening cysteine and the closing phenylalanine or tryptophan. The D gene is left open where the match is weak. Rows give clone size only sometimes, using once, few, many, or a class for an expanded clone.

V gene	J gene	clone size	D gene	CDR3 DNA	CDR3 protein
TRBV5-4	TRBJ1-2	-	-	TGTGCCAGCAGCTTGTACGGGGGTTTTGGAGACTATGGCTACACCTTC	CASSLYGGFGDYGYTF
TRBV6-5	TRBJ1-6	-	-	TGTGCCAGCAGTTACGATCAGGGATCCTATAATTCGCCCCTCCACTTT	CASSYDQGSYNSPLHF
TRBV7-2	TRBJ1-6	-	-	TGTGCCAGCAGCTTAGTTAGAGGTTATAATTCACCCCTCCACTTT	CASSLVRGYNSPLHF
TRBV7-9	TRBJ2-6	-	TRBD1	TGTGCCAGCAGCTTACGACGAGACAGGGTCGGGGCCAACGTCCTGACTTTC	CASSLRRDRVGANVLTF
TRBV4-1	TRBJ2-2	-	-	TGCGCCAGCAGCCAAGGCACACGCCGAGGGACCGGGGAGCTGTTTTTT	CASSQGTRRGTGELFF
TRBV6-4	TRBJ2-3	-	-	TGTGCCAGCGCCCCGGGAAGCACAGATACGCAGTATTTT	CASAPGSTDTQYF
TRBV5-4	TRBJ2-5	-	-	TGTGCCAGCAGCCTAACGGTCCAAGAGACCCAGTACTTC	CASSLTVQETQYF
TRBV28	TRBJ1-2	few	-	TGTGCCAGCAGCCAGACAGCAGTGCCTGCCAGGGGCTACACCTTC	CASSQTAVPARGYTF
TRBV6-5	TRBJ2-3	few	TRBD1	TGTGCCAGCAGACCGGGACAGGGAACAGATACGCAGTATTTT	CASRPGQGTDTQYF
TRBV6-5	TRBJ1-2	once	-	TGTGCCAGCAGTTTTTACCCCCTTGAAGGCGGGTATGGCTACACCTTC	CASSFYPLEGGYGYTF
TRBV18	TRBJ2-2	-	-	TGTGCCAGCTCACCACAGGAGGGGCCGGCAGGGGAGCTGTTTTTT	CASSPQEGPAGELFF
TRBV11-2	TRBJ1-3	-	-	TGTGCCAGCAGCTTATCGATCGGCTCTGGAAACACCATATATTTT	CASSLSIGSGNTIYF
TRBV6-5	TRBJ1-5	-	-	TGTGCCAGCAGCCTAAACGGTCGCAATCAGCCCCAGCATTTT	CASSLNGRNQPQHF
TRBV28	TRBJ2-1	-	-	TGTGCCAGCAGTTTATGGTCTGGACAGAAGACCAATGAGCAGTTCTTC	CASSLWSGQKTNEQFF